Included here is one T cell receptor beta chain sequence, with context. Its antigen is not known. Libraries were prepared by immunoSEQ multiplex PCR; TCRdb keeps only in-frame clonotypes and omits some of them. The sample comprises some 22,000 clones, just under 85% of which are singletons, and approximately 17% rests with the top ten. The source of the sample is a study of PD-1 blockade in mismatch repair-deficient tumors. Findings of the study overall: Rapid post-treatment expansion, then contraction, generally preceding radiologic response, marked tumor-resident clones.

CDR3 length equals 12 residues. Deletions cut 10 bases from V and 10 bases from J, with 17 bases between. Per germline, CDR1 ENHRY and CDR2 SYGVKD. PCR or immunohistochemistry showed mismatch repair deficiency in every enrolled patient. Three pembrolizumab responders had their TCRs sequenced. The chain carries TRBV10-3 and TRBJ2-1; D is unresolved. The origin of this receptor is an adult with mismatch repair-deficient cancer. Material: peripheral blood, obtained 2 weeks after starting pembrolizumab. The CDR3 DNA reads as TGTGCCAGTTCGGTGAGGTACGAAGAGCAGTTCTTC. Translating it yields CASSVRYEEQFF.